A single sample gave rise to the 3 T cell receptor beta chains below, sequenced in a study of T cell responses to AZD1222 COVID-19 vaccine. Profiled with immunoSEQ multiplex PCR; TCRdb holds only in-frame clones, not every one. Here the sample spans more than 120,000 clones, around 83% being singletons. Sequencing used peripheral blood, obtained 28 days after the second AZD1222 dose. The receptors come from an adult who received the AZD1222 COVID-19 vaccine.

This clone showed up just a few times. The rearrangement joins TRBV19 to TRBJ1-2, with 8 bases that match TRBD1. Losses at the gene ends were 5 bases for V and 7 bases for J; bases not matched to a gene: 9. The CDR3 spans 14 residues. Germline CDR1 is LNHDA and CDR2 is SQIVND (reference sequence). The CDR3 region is CASSPQTGVGGYTF. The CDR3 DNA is TGTGCCAGTAGTCCTCAGACAGGGGTTGGTGGCTACACCTTC.

The CDR3 region has the DNA TGTGCCAGCAGACCCGGGACAGTGCTGAACACTGAAGCTTTCTTT. As protein: CASRPGTVLNTEAFF. The rearrangement joins TRBV6-5 to TRBJ1-1; 7 bases map to TRBD1. Germline assignment: CDR1 MNHEY and CDR2 SVGAGI. This CDR3 comprises 15 residues. V was clipped by 6 bases and J by 0 bases; unmatched bases: 7.

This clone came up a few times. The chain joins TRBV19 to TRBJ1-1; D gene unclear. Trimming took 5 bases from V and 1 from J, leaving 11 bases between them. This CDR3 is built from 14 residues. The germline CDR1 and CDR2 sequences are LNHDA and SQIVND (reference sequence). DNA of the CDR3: TGTGCCAGTAGTGCCGCGTGGAAGAACACTGAAGCTTTCTTT. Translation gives CASSAAWKNTEAFF.